Listed here are 27 T cell receptor beta chains from one sample, sequenced in a study of T cell repertoires in cytomegalovirus infection. TCRdb processed the reads anew with MiXCR; each CDR3 protein has one entry. This table holds hundreds of thousands of distinct CDR3 sequences, about 33% found once. These receptors have no identified antigens. Sequences were derived from cultured PBMCs, sampled from culture after CMV antigen stimulation. These receptors came from a human donor in good health (CMV status not recorded). Some clones in this sample may be carry-over from other donors' samples.

The V and J genes are TRBV18 and TRBJ2-1; no reliable D call. The V gene lost 0 bases and the J gene lost 0 bases, with 6 bases spanning the gap. Germline CDR1 reads KGHSH; CDR2 reads LQKENI. The CDR3 contains 15 residues. The CDR3 DNA sequence: TGTGCCAGCTCACCACCGAAGAGCTCCTACAATGAGCAGTTCTTC. Translation: CASSPPKSSYNEQFF.

This chain connects TRBV20-1 to TRBJ2-5, with a tentative D call TRBD2 (6 bases). Germline lookup yields CDR1 DFQATT and CDR2 SNEGSKA (reference sequence). Trimming took off 1 base at V and 1 base at J, with 10 bases between the two ends. This CDR3 contains 14 residues. CDR3 nucleotide sequence: TGCAGTGCTAGAGGGGCGGGAACCCAAGAGACCCAGTACTTC. Amino acids: CSARGAGTQETQYF.

This clonotype was counted between two and nine times. V usage is TRBV7-9 and J usage is TRBJ1-3; D unclear. Germline V gene data show CDR1 as SEHNR and CDR2 as FQNEAQ (reference sequence). Between the trimmed V and J ends, which lost 5 bases and 0 bases, there was a span of 5 bases. This CDR3 region has 13 residues. Written as DNA, the CDR3 is TGTGCCAGCAGCAAGTTCTCTGGAAACACCATATATTTT. Its protein is CASSKFSGNTIYF.

The gene calls are TRBV5-4 and TRBJ2-3; the match to TRBD2 covers 11 bases. CDR1 SGHNT and CDR2 YYREEE come from the germline V gene (reference sequence). The V and J ends lost 0 bases and 5 bases, in that order; junction bases with no gene match: 5. The CDR3 loop spans 16 amino acids. CDR3 protein: CASSLASGGTKDTQYF. CDR3 in DNA: TGTGCCAGCAGCTTGGCTAGCGGGGGGACCAAAGATACGCAGTATTTT.

This clonotype was seen only a few times. V gene TRBV29-1 combines with J gene TRBJ2-3, with D uncertain. The CDR3 runs 12 residues. Trimming pared 1 base from V and 0 bases from J, leaving 2 bases between. The germline V gene encodes CDR1 SQVTM and CDR2 ANQGSEA. CDR3 protein: CSVEGSTDTQYF. CDR3 nucleotide sequence: TGCAGCGTTGAAGGCAGCACAGATACGCAGTATTTT.

This clonotype was counted ten times or more. V is TRBV7-2 and J is TRBJ2-5; D call uncertain. The germline V gene has CDR1 SGHTA and CDR2 FQGNSA. The CDR3 spans 12 residues. Trimming shortened V by 1 base and J by 3 bases, and 3 bases separated the two germline ends. CDR3 DNA sequence: TGTGCCAGCAGCTTAGATGAAGAGACCCAGTACTTC. It translates to CASSLDEETQYF.

The chain recombines TRBV6-6 with TRBJ2-3; 11 bases are a match to TRBD2. The CDR3 loop spans 15 amino acids. V shed 7 bases, J shed 2 bases, and the junction held 5 bases outside the gene matches. CDR1 is MNHNY, CDR2 SVGAGI, per germline (reference sequence). CDR3 in DNA: TGTGCCAGCACCAGACTAGCGGGATACACAGATACGCAGTATTTT. Residues: CASTRLAGYTDTQYF.

The genes are TRBV19 and TRBJ1-1, with D hard to call. Germline lookup yields CDR1 LNHDA and CDR2 SQIVND (reference sequence). The CDR3 loop spans 15 amino acids. The V end lost 2 bases, the J end lost 2 bases, and 12 bases lay between the germline ends. This chain's CDR3 is CASSILSAANTEAFF. In DNA, the CDR3 is TGTGCCAGTAGTATATTGAGCGCAGCTAACACTGAAGCTTTCTTT.

V and J are TRBV18 and TRBJ2-3, with 8 bases lining up with TRBD2. The CDR3 runs to 18 residues. Unmatched junction bases numbered 9, after V lost 1 base and J lost 0 bases. CDR1 and CDR2 from the germline V gene are KGHSH and LQKENI. For the CDR3, the DNA is TGTGCCAGCTCACCACTTCCTAGCGGGTCACCTAGCACAGATACGCAGTATTTT. Protein: CASSPLPSGSPSTDTQYF.

This clonotype was counted between two and nine times. The gene calls are TRBV7-9 and TRBJ2-1, with TRBD2 matching over 13 bases. Germline V CDR1 and CDR2: SEHNR, FQNEAQ (reference sequence). The CDR3 loop spans 15 amino acids. V gave up 5 bases and J gave up 8 bases; unmatched junction bases: 6. The CDR3 nucleotides read TGTGCCAGCAGCGCCCGACTAGCGGGAGGCGATGAGCAGTTCTTC. It specifies CASSARLAGGDEQFF. The full variable domain, in which reference TRBV7-9 and TRBJ2-1 provide the parts outside the CDR3, is DTGVSQNPRHKITKRGQNVTFRCDPISEHNRLYWYRQTLGQGPEFLTYFQNEAQLEKSRLLSDRFSAERPKGSFSTLEIQRTEQGDSAMYLCASSARLAGGDEQFFGPGTRLTVL.

This chain connects TRBV10-3 to TRBJ1-1, with a tentative D call TRBD1 (5 bases). Germline CDR1 reads ENHRY; CDR2 reads SYGVKD. The CDR3 length is 15 residues. The V and J ends lost 2 bases and 4 bases respectively, with 14 bases between them. Written as DNA, the CDR3 is TGTGCCATCAGTGAGCGTCCGGGTCAGGGCACTGAAGCTTTCTTT. This codes for CAISERPGQGTEAFF.

Details on this clonotype: Germline is not matched at one junction end, which may reflect a read error. The rearrangement uses TRBV7-2 and TRBJ2-3, with 9 bases lining up with TRBD2. This CDR3 contains 14 residues. Per germline, CDR1 SGHTA and CDR2 FQGNSA. CDR3 amino acids: CASSSRTSAQPPGF. The CDR3 region has the DNA TGTGCCAGCAGCTCCCGGACTAGCGCCCAACCACCAGGTTTT.

The chain uses TRBV5-1 and TRBJ1-6; maybe TRBD1 (5 bases). The V gene lost 5 bases and the J gene lost 5 bases, with 11 bases spanning the gap. This CDR3 has 14 amino acids. CDR1 and CDR2 from the germline V gene are SGHRS and YFSETQ. CDR3 sequence (DNA): TGCGCCAGCAGGGGGGAATGGGATAATTCACCCCTCCACTTT. Translating gives CASRGEWDNSPLHF.

This clonotype was found a few times. This chain joins TRBV12-3 or TRBV12-4 and TRBJ1-2; D is undetermined. The CDR3 runs to 14 residues. With 0 bases removed from V and 8 bases from J, the gap between germline ends came to 13 bases. The CDR3 spells CASSLALRLGGYTF. The CDR3 bases are TGTGCCAGCAGTTTAGCGCTCAGACTTGGAGGCTACACCTTC.

The chain recombines TRBV7-9 with TRBJ1-3; D is ambiguous. Germline CDR1 is SEHNR and CDR2 is FQNEAQ (reference sequence). The CDR3 sequence is 17 residues long. The V and J ends lost 5 bases and 0 bases respectively, with 17 bases between them. Here the CDR3 reads CASSPILEVPSGNTIYF. The CDR3 DNA follows: TGTGCCAGCAGCCCAATACTCGAAGTTCCCTCTGGAAACACCATATATTTT.

This clonotype occurred once. The chain recombines TRBV6-5 with TRBJ1-1; no reliable D call. Trimming took 3 bases from V and 4 from J, leaving 18 bases between them. This CDR3 region has 16 residues. CDR1 and CDR2 from the germline V gene are MNHEY and SVGAGI. CDR3 nucleotides: TGTGCCAGCAGTTATTGGGCCGGGGATGAGGGCACTGAAGCTTTCTTT. Amino acid sequence: CASSYWAGDEGTEAFF.

J is TRBJ2-1 and V is TRBV19; 8 bases fit TRBD1. Germline loops: CDR1 LNHDA, CDR2 SQIVND (reference sequence). The V segment lost 9 bases and the J segment 8 bases; nucleotides outside the gene matches: 18. This CDR3 comprises 16 residues. CDR3 bases: TGTGCCAGGTGTGCTTTTCAGGGGGCCAACACCTATGAGCAGTTCTTC. Its protein is CARCAFQGANTYEQFF.

As for this clonotype: An end of the junction does not agree with germline; a read error may underlie this. V usage is TRBV7-9 and J usage is TRBJ1-2, with unresolved D. Germline loops: CDR1 SEHNR, CDR2 FQNEAQ (reference sequence). CDR3 length equals 15 residues. The CDR3 region is CASSLGGVTNYGYNF. The CDR3 DNA reads as TGTGCCAGCAGCTTAGGCGGTGTGACTAACTATGGCTACAACTTC.

The V gene is TRBV15, the J gene TRBJ1-5; possibly TRBD1 for D (6 bases). Trimming stripped 5 bases from V and 0 bases from J, with 20 bases between. The CDR3 covers 18 residues. The germline gives CDR1 LNHNV, CDR2 YYDKDF (reference sequence). CDR3 sequence (DNA): TGTGCCACCAGCTTGAGCGAGGGGGTCTGGGATAGCAATCAGCCCCAGCATTTT. The encoded protein is CATSLSEGVWDSNQPQHF.

This clonotype was observed a few times. CDR3 protein: CASSLDYPGYTF. The CDR3 DNA is TGTGCCAGCAGCTTAGATTATCCCGGCTACACCTTC. The V gene is TRBV7-9, the J gene TRBJ1-2; D gene unclear. V lost 1 base, J lost 8 bases, and 8 bases lay in between. Germline V gene sequence: CDR1 SEHNR, CDR2 FQNEAQ (reference sequence). The CDR3 has 12 residues.

In this sample, this clonotype turned up a few times. The V call is TRBV29-1, the J call TRBJ2-4; D not certain. CDR3 length: 13 residues. Trimming shortened V by 1 base and J by 0 bases, and 4 bases separated the two germline ends. Per the germline V gene, CDR1 is SQVTM and CDR2 is ANQGSEA. CDR3 sequence: CSVEGLAKNIQYF. CDR3 DNA: TGCAGCGTTGAAGGTCTAGCCAAAAACATTCAGTACTTC.

V and J are TRBV5-4 and TRBJ2-3; 7 bases agree with TRBD1. V lost 4 bases and J lost 6; bases outside the gene matches: 14. Germline loops: CDR1 SGHNT, CDR2 YYREEE (reference sequence). This CDR3 contains 16 residues. CDR3 coding DNA: TGTGCCAGCAGCCCGCCGGGACAGAGTTCATCGGATACGCAGTATTTT. It yields the protein CASSPPGQSSSDTQYF.

The chain carries TRBV5-1 and TRBJ2-3; D unclear. Deletions cut 0 bases from V and 2 bases from J, with 10 bases between. CDR1 is SGHRS and CDR2 is YFSETQ in the germline V gene. The CDR3 covers 15 residues. The CDR3 protein is CASSLGLTATDTQYF. The CDR3 DNA follows: TGCGCCAGCAGCTTGGGCCTTACCGCCACAGATACGCAGTATTTT.

The gene calls are TRBV7-9 and TRBJ2-4; D is tentatively TRBD1 or TRBD2 (6 bases each). Trimming took off 0 bases at V and 2 bases at J, with 11 bases between the two ends. Per germline, CDR1 SEHNR and CDR2 FQNEAQ (reference sequence). The CDR3 has 16 amino acids. This CDR3 is CASSLAGGLTKNIQYF. CDR3 nucleotides: TGTGCCAGCAGCTTAGCGGGGGGCCTGACCAAAAACATTCAGTACTTC.

This clonotype turned up a few times. CDR3 nucleotides: TGTGCCAGCAACAGGGCCCTATGGGCGCCCAACGAGCAGTACTTC. It specifies CASNRALWAPNEQYF. J is TRBJ2-7 and V is TRBV6-7; a weak D match, TRBD1 (6 bases). TRBV6-7 is marked as an open reading frame, function uncertain. CDR3 length: 15 amino acids. The V gene lost 7 bases and the J gene lost 5 bases, with 21 bases spanning the gap.

The V and J genes are TRBV6-2 or TRBV6-3 and TRBJ1-6; 8 bases are a match to TRBD1. The CDR3 extends over 14 amino acids. The ends lost 0 bases at V and 9 bases at J; junction bases unmatched: 1. Per the germline V gene, CDR1 is MNHEY and CDR2 is SVGEGT. The CDR3: CASSYSTGASPLHF. In DNA form, the CDR3 reads TGTGCCAGCAGTTACTCGACAGGGGCTTCACCCCTCCACTTT.

V usage is TRBV7-8 and J usage is TRBJ2-7; TRBD1 aligns across 7 bases. Germline trimming cut 3 bases from V and 3 bases from J; bases unmatched to any gene: 8. This CDR3 is built from 15 residues. CDR1 and CDR2 (germline): SGHVS, FQNEAQ. The CDR3 is CASSFGTVQYYEQYF. CDR3 DNA sequence: TGTGCCAGCAGCTTCGGGACAGTCCAATACTACGAGCAGTACTTC.